Detailed here is one TCR beta chain. This record comes from a study of cytomegalovirus exposure and HLA in healthy donors. Method: immunoSEQ multiplex PCR; TCRdb's copy keeps in-frame clones and lacks some. Here the sample spans under 100,000 clones, approximately 96% being singletons. CDR1 and CDR2 from the germline V gene are SGHVS and FNYEAQ. The CDR3 is 14 amino acids. V shed 5 bases and J shed 5 bases, with 16 bases lying between them. Input material: PBMCs. This chain joins TRBV7-6 and TRBJ2-7; D may be TRBD2 (6 bases). This sequence originates from a woman between 18 and 29 years old in good health and CMV-seronegative. This CDR3 reads CASSTGLPPNEQYF. The CDR3 coding sequence is TGTGCCAGCAGCACGGGACTCCCACCTAACGAGCAGTACTTC.